Listed here are 26 T cell receptor beta chains from one sample, sequenced in a study of cytomegalovirus exposure and HLA in healthy donors. The protocol was immunoSEQ multiplex PCR, while the TCRdb copy is restricted to in-frame clones and leaves out a portion. The sample has about 140,000 clones, about four fifths seen once. Input material: PBMCs. The source of these receptors is a woman in her 30s in good health and CMV-seronegative.

The CDR3 region has the DNA TGTGCCAGCAGCCGGTACGGTCAGCCCCAGCATTTT. Protein product: CASSRYGQPQHF. The V and J genes are TRBV7-2 and TRBJ1-5; no clear D gene. Germline V gene sequence: CDR1 SGHTA, CDR2 FQGNSA. Trimming took off 5 bases at V and 6 bases at J, with 8 bases between the two ends. This CDR3 region has 12 residues.

V usage is TRBV29-1 and J usage is TRBJ2-2, with TRBD2 matching 16 bases. This CDR3 has 18 amino acids. The V gene end was trimmed by 2 bases and the J gene end by 0 bases; junction bases not matched to a gene: 3. Germline V gene lookup returns CDR1 SQVTM and CDR2 ANQGSEA. The CDR3 sequence is CSVERGLAGGPNTGELFF. In DNA, the CDR3 is TGCAGCGTTGAACGGGGACTAGCGGGGGGGCCGAACACCGGGGAGCTGTTTTTT.

CDR3 region: CASSLRQQVTDTQYF. For the CDR3, the DNA is TGTGCCAGCAGCTTGAGACAGCAGGTCACAGATACGCAGTATTTT. The chain has TRBV5-4 and TRBJ2-3, with D tentatively TRBD1 (5 bases). This CDR3 has 15 amino acids. Germline CDR1 SGHNT, CDR2 YYREEE (reference sequence). The germline V and J ends were trimmed by 1 base and 2 bases, with 11 bases remaining between them.

The count of this clone is one. The rearrangement links TRBV9 to TRBJ1-1; tentatively, D is TRBD1 (6 bases). Germline values: CDR1 SGDLS, CDR2 YYNGEE. This CDR3 contains 15 residues. Trimming cost V 4 bases and J 5 bases, with 18 bases left between them. CDR3 sequence: CASSLEVGGRTEAFF. In DNA, the CDR3 is TGTGCCAGCAGCCTTGAGGTTGGGGGCAGAACTGAAGCTTTCTTT.

The chain is built from TRBV13 and TRBJ2-7, with 11 nucleotides matching TRBD2. The junction had 14 bases not matched to a gene; V was cut back by 6 bases and J by 7 bases. CDR3 length: 16 residues. CDR1 and CDR2 (germline): PRHDT, FYEKMQ (reference sequence). In DNA form, the CDR3 reads TGTGCCAGCAGAAAGACTAGCGGGGCGACCTTGCGGGAGCAGTACTTC. Amino acids: CASRKTSGATLREQYF.

The CDR3 DNA follows: TGTGCCAGCATACCCCGGACAGGTCTTTTGGGGACCCAGTACTTC. Translated, it gives CASIPRTGLLGTQYF. The chain is built from TRBV6-5 and TRBJ2-5; 7 bases match TRBD1. With V trimmed by 7 bases and J by 7 bases, 15 bases remained unmatched. Germline V gene sequence: CDR1 MNHEY, CDR2 SVGAGI. This CDR3 has 15 amino acids.

The rearrangement links TRBV13 to TRBJ2-3; D might be TRBD2 (6 bases). CDR1 is PRHDT and CDR2 is FYEKMQ in the germline V gene (reference sequence). V lost 5 bases to trimming and J lost 2 bases, with 17 bases between them. The CDR3 has 16 residues. The CDR3 DNA sequence: TGTGCCAGCAGCCTCTCCGGGACGGGGGTCACAGATACGCAGTATTTT. Encoded protein: CASSLSGTGVTDTQYF.

DNA of the CDR3: TGTGCCAGCAGTGAAGAAGGGGGCCGTTCACCCCTCCACTTT. It encodes CASSEEGGRSPLHF. The rearrangement uses TRBV6-1 and TRBJ1-6; 7 bases are a match to TRBD1. Trimming at V came to 1 base and at J to 9 bases, leaving 3 bases not matched to a gene. Germline V gives CDR1 MNHNS, CDR2 SASEGT. CDR3 length equals 14 residues.

V is TRBV19 and J is TRBJ1-4; unclear D gene. Germline values: CDR1 LNHDA, CDR2 SQIVND (reference sequence). This CDR3 is 11 amino acids long. V lost 8 bases, J lost 11 bases, and 12 bases lay in between. The DNA of the CDR3 is TGTGCCAGTCTCGGGGTTGGGAAACTGTTTTTT. Translating it yields CASLGVGKLFF.

The chain has TRBV2 and TRBJ1-2; D might be TRBD1 (5 bases). CDR1 SNHLY and CDR2 FYNNEI come from the germline V gene. The CDR3 runs to 13 residues. V lost 3 bases and J lost 4, with 9 bases in between. CDR3 coding DNA: TGTGCCAGCAGTGATAGGGGTGTCTATGGCTACACCTTC. Protein: CASSDRGVYGYTF.

The chain recombines TRBV7-2 with TRBJ2-7; maybe TRBD1 (6 bases). V was cut by 1 base and J by 3 bases, with 13 bases left in between. This CDR3 region has 15 residues. Germline assignment: CDR1 SGHTA and CDR2 FQGNSA. CDR3 sequence: CASSLVATGVYEQYF. The CDR3 DNA sequence: TGTGCCAGCAGCTTAGTCGCGACAGGCGTCTACGAGCAGTACTTC.

V gene TRBV18 combines with J gene TRBJ1-1; D is uncertain. In germline, CDR1 is KGHSH, CDR2 LQKENI. The V end was cut by 1 base, the J end by 4 bases, with 13 bases between. CDR3 size: 15 residues. CDR3 amino acids: CASSPRAPTITEAFF. The CDR3 DNA follows: TGTGCCAGCTCACCACGGGCCCCGACCATCACTGAAGCTTTCTTT.

This clone has only one observation. The chain couples TRBV10-3 to TRBJ1-5; D unclear. The germline CDR1 and CDR2 sequences are ENHRY and SYGVKD. The CDR3 length is 14 residues. V lost 6 bases, J lost 2 bases, and 11 bases lay in between. The CDR3 bases are TGTGCCATCAGAGGAGACGGAGGCAATCAGCCCCAGCATTTT. It codes for CAIRGDGGNQPQHF.

The chain uses TRBV1 and TRBJ2-7; the table's TRBD2 call for D was not verified on the DNA. TRBV1 is marked as a pseudogene. This CDR3 has 16 amino acids. CDR3 coding DNA: TGCACCAGCAGCCAACGCGGGACTAGCGGGGGATACGAGCAGTACTTC. This gives the protein CTSSQRGTSGGYEQYF.

This clone was found once. V and J are TRBV6-1 and TRBJ1-2; 10 nucleotides line up with TRBD1. Germline CDR1 is MNHNS and CDR2 is SASEGT. The CDR3 runs 15 residues. Trimming removed 1 base from V and 8 bases from J; junction bases left unmatched: 7. CDR3 residues: CASSEGGQGWRGYTF. The CDR3 DNA reads as TGTGCCAGCAGTGAAGGGGGACAGGGGTGGCGGGGCTACACCTTC.

The chain recombines TRBV7-3 with TRBJ2-7; 9 bases are a match to TRBD2. This CDR3 spans 15 amino acids. Germline CDR1 is SGHTA and CDR2 is FQGTGA. Trimming took 2 bases from V and 3 from J; bases not matched to a gene: 5. In DNA, the CDR3 is TGTGCCAGCAGCTTAGACAGCGGGGGGAACTACGAGCAGTACTTC. Its translation: CASSLDSGGNYEQYF.

The count of this clone is one. The V and J genes are TRBV7-2 and TRBJ2-3, with 10 positions matching TRBD1. Germline CDR1 and CDR2: SGHTA and FQGNSA. V lost 6 bases, J lost 4 bases, and 4 bases stayed unmatched. The CDR3 extends over 14 amino acids. As DNA, the CDR3 is TGTGCCAGCAGTCGACAGGGGGCATCAGATACGCAGTATTTT. Amino acids: CASSRQGASDTQYF.

This chain uses TRBV7-8 with TRBJ2-3; D may be TRBD2 (7 bases). The CDR3 is 13 amino acids. Germline V CDR1 and CDR2: SGHVS, FQNEAQ. The V gene lost 7 bases and the J gene lost 4 bases, with 12 bases spanning the gap. CDR3 sequence (DNA): TGTGCCAGCAACAAAGGGGGGGCAGATACGCAGTATTTT. Translated, it gives CASNKGGADTQYF. Full variable domain (outside the CDR3, taken from reference TRBV7-8 and TRBJ2-3): GAGVSQSPRYKVAKRGQDVALRCDPISGHVSLFWYQQALGQGPEFLTYFQNEAQLDKSGLPSDRFFAERPEGSVSTLKIQRTQQEDSAVYLCASNKGGADTQYFGPGTRLTVL.

V is TRBV5-6 and J is TRBJ1-1; a weak D match, TRBD1 (6 bases). Per the germline V gene, CDR1 is SGHDT and CDR2 is YYEEEE. CDR3 length: 14 amino acids. Trimming took 4 bases from V and 6 from J, leaving 16 bases between them. The DNA for the CDR3 is TGTGCCAGCAGCCGCCGGGGGGCGGGCGCTGAAGCTTTCTTT. This codes for CASSRRGAGAEAFF. Variable domain in full (rest from reference TRBV5-6 and TRBJ1-1): DAGVTQSPTHLIKTRGQQVTLRCSPKSGHDTVSWYQQALGQGPQFIFQYYEEEERQRGNFPDRFSGHQFPNYSSELNVNALLLGDSALYLCASSRRGAGAEAFFGQGTRLTVV.

The chain is built from TRBV9 and TRBJ2-7; D might be TRBD1 (6 bases). Deletions cut 0 bases from V and 2 bases from J, with 12 bases between. CDR3 length: 15 residues. In germline, CDR1 is SGDLS, CDR2 YYNGEE. The CDR3 DNA sequence: TGTGCCAGCAGCGTAGGTACAGGGAAGGCCTACGAGCAGTACTTC. Protein product: CASSVGTGKAYEQYF.

The chain has TRBV6-5 and TRBJ2-7, with D possibly being TRBD1 (5 bases). This CDR3 comprises 15 residues. V lost 2 bases to trimming and J lost 4 bases, with 15 bases between them. The V gene's germline CDR1 is MNHEY and CDR2 SVGAGI. The CDR3 is CASSYQGSKMYEQYF. DNA for the CDR3: TGTGCCAGCAGTTACCAGGGATCTAAGATGTACGAGCAGTACTTC.

The chain recombines TRBV5-1 with TRBJ2-7, with 10 bases aligning to TRBD2. The CDR3 has 18 amino acids. Germline CDR1 SGHRS, CDR2 YFSETQ. Losses at the gene ends were 0 bases for V and 6 bases for J; bases not matched to a gene: 15. DNA of the CDR3: TGCGCCAGCAGCTTGGGAGTCTTAGCGGGAGGCCTCGGGTCCGAGCAGTACTTC. It codes for CASSLGVLAGGLGSEQYF.

The rearrangement uses TRBV5-5 and TRBJ2-7; D perhaps matches TRBD2 (5 bases). Germline CDR1 SGHKS, CDR2 YYEKEE (reference sequence). Trimming shortened V by 2 bases and J by 2 bases, and 17 bases separated the two germline ends. The CDR3 has 16 amino acids. CDR3 sequence: CASSFGLGKVAYEQYF. Written as DNA, the CDR3 is TGTGCCAGCAGCTTCGGACTGGGAAAGGTTGCCTACGAGCAGTACTTC. Based on the CDR3 plus reference TRBV5-5 and TRBJ2-7, the full variable domain is DAGVTQSPTHLIKTRGQQVTLRCSPISGHKSVSWYQQVLGQGPQFIFQYYEKEERGRGNFPDRFSARQFPNYSSELNVNALLLGDSALYLCASSFGLGKVAYEQYFGPGTRLTVT.

This clone has more than one count but fewer than ten. This sequence joins TRBV2 and TRBJ1-6; possibly TRBD1 for D (5 bases). This CDR3 spans 13 amino acids. Germline V gives CDR1 SNHLY, CDR2 FYNNEI. V lost 6 bases to trimming and J lost 9 bases, with 12 bases between them. The CDR3 spells CASRKPQGSPLHF. CDR3 sequence (DNA): TGTGCCAGCAGAAAGCCCCAGGGTTCACCCCTCCACTTT.

This clone was seen only a few times. The J gene is TRBJ1-1, the V gene TRBV6-6; D is unresolved. Germline lookup yields CDR1 MNHNY and CDR2 SVGAGI (reference sequence). CDR3 size: 13 residues. Trimming removed 7 bases from V and 0 bases from J, with 9 bases in between. DNA for the CDR3: TGTGCCAGCACCCCACTGTTGAACACTGAAGCTTTCTTT. Its protein is CASTPLLNTEAFF.

This clone has a count of ten or more. The chain is built from TRBV6-1 and TRBJ2-7; 9 nucleotides line up with TRBD1. In germline, CDR1 is MNHNS, CDR2 SASEGT. Trimming removed 8 bases from V and 3 bases from J; junction bases left unmatched: 5. This CDR3 comprises 13 residues. The CDR3 nucleotides read TGTGCCAGCGGTCCGGGACAGGGCTACGAGCAGTACTTC. The encoded protein is CASGPGQGYEQYF.